What follows describes a single T cell receptor (beta chain). Its antigen is as yet unknown. The method was immunoSEQ multiplex PCR; TCRdb's version includes in-frame clones alone and lacks a portion of them. The sample shows tens of thousands of clones, approximately 89% of them seen only once. Surgery cases with the highest brain T cell transcript signatures were chosen for sequencing. Before surgery, patients took at least one anti-epileptic drug. This record belongs to a study of brain T cells in children with intractable seizures. Overall study results and limits: Viral specificity was inferred only from CDR3 similarity; HCMV serostatus was unknown.

Germline-derived CDR1 and CDR2 are SQVTM and ANQGSEA. CDR3 size: 12 residues. With 7 bases clipped from V and 3 bases from J, the junction kept 2 bases outside the gene matches. This rearrangement joins TRBV29-1 to TRBJ2-3; 9 nucleotides line up with TRBD1. The receptor comes from a girl aged 2 to 10 with Rasmussen encephalitis and intractable seizures. The sequencing used peripheral blood, collected at surgery. CDR3 amino acids: CSADRGTDTQYF. As DNA, the CDR3 is TGCAGCGCGGACAGGGGAACAGATACGCAGTATTTT.